Below, 17 T cell receptor beta chains from the same sample are listed, as sequenced in a study of cytomegalovirus exposure and HLA in healthy donors (dated by TCRdb to about 2017). The library was made by the immunoSEQ multiplex PCR assay. The multiplex PCR relied on a mix of 60 forward primers for TCR Vbeta segments and 13 reverse primers for TCR Jbeta segments. The table was pulled from immuneACCESS by TCRdb, which kept in-frame rearrangements only. Such tables lose some clones; where checked, under half of the loss comes from unresolved V genes, and the rest has no known cause. This sample lists 140,000 to 150,000 clones; 65% to 75% were detected once. Approximately 4.2% of the sample belongs to the ten largest clones. The sequencing sample was made of PBMCs. The receptors derive from a man aged 55 to 69 in good health and CMV-seronegative.

The genes are TRBV19 and TRBJ2-2; TRBD2 matches 11 bases. The CDR3 is made up of 18 amino acids. In germline, CDR1 is LNHDA, CDR2 SQIVND (reference sequence). Trimming took 2 bases from V and 6 from J; bases not matched to a gene: 11. CDR3 DNA: TGTGCCAGTAGTATACTAGCGGGAGGCCCTCAGGTTGCCGGGGAGCTGTTTTTT. Translated, it gives CASSILAGGPQVAGELFF.

The V gene is TRBV19, the J gene TRBJ2-7; D remains ambiguous. Trimming pared 1 base from V and 7 bases from J, leaving 11 bases between. This CDR3 contains 13 residues. Germline assignment: CDR1 LNHDA and CDR2 SQIVND (reference sequence). CDR3 DNA: TGTGCCAGTAGTATAGGTCGGAGAGAAGAGCAGTACTTC. Amino acid sequence: CASSIGRREEQYF.

The V gene is TRBV30, the J gene TRBJ2-3; tentatively, D is TRBD1 (5 bases). The CDR3 consists of 12 residues. The germline V and J ends were trimmed by 0 bases and 7 bases, with 8 bases remaining between them. CDR1 is GTSNPN, CDR2 SVGIG, per germline (reference sequence). In nucleotides, the CDR3 is TGTGCCTGGAGTGTAGGGGCAAATACGCAGTATTTT. Residues: CAWSVGANTQYF.

As to this clone: Other DNA sequences from this sample encode an identical CDR3 as well. The chain uses TRBV25-1 and TRBJ2-7; TRBD1 aligns across 9 bases. The V gene end was trimmed by 4 bases and the J gene end by 7 bases; junction bases not matched to a gene: 11. Germline V gene data show CDR1 as MGHDK and CDR2 as SYGVNS. This CDR3 has 15 residues. CDR3 loop: CASSGHTGGLDEQYF. In DNA form, the CDR3 reads TGTGCCAGCAGTGGGCATACAGGGGGCTTGGATGAGCAGTACTTC.

V is TRBV19 and J is TRBJ2-3; 8 positions agree with TRBD2. In germline, CDR1 is LNHDA, CDR2 SQIVND (reference sequence). V lost 7 bases, J lost 5 bases, and 8 bases stayed unmatched. The CDR3 length is 14 residues. CDR3 sequence (DNA): TGTGCCAGTACCCTCGGGGGGGCCGGAGATACGCAGTATTTT. Protein sequence: CASTLGGAGDTQYF.

The chain links TRBV7-6 to TRBJ1-2; 7 positions match TRBD1. Germline V gene lookup returns CDR1 SGHVS and CDR2 FNYEAQ. The CDR3 is 16 amino acids. The V segment lost 1 base and the J segment 7 bases; nucleotides outside the gene matches: 12. The CDR3 reads CASSLGTGTAPGGYTF. CDR3 nucleotides: TGTGCCAGCAGCTTAGGGACTGGGACAGCGCCTGGTGGCTACACCTTC. Full variable domain (missing parts from reference TRBV7-6 and TRBJ1-2): GAGVSQSPRYKVTKRGQDVALRCDPISGHVSLYWYRQALGQGPEFLTYFNYEAQQDKSGLPNDRFSAERPEGSISTLTIQRTEQRDSAMYRCASSLGTGTAPGGYTFGSGTRLTVV.

This clone was counted only a few times. J is TRBJ2-2 and V is TRBV29-1; 7 nucleotides line up with TRBD1. The trim removed 6 bases at V and 6 bases at J, leaving 4 bases unmatched. Germline V gene sequence: CDR1 SQVTM, CDR2 ANQGSEA. CDR3 size: 12 residues. CDR3 nucleotide sequence: TGCAGCGTCGCGACAGGGCCCGGGGAGCTGTTTTTT. It is translated as CSVATGPGELFF.

The chain employs TRBV7-3 and TRBJ1-6; D unclear. From germline, CDR1 is SGHTA and CDR2 FQGTGA. V lost 2 bases to trimming and J lost 7 bases, with 9 bases between them. This CDR3 is 14 amino acids long. CDR3 region: CASSLQALNSPLHF. CDR3 DNA sequence: TGTGCCAGCAGCTTACAGGCGTTGAATTCACCCCTCCACTTT.

V is TRBV7-3 and J is TRBJ1-2; D ambiguous. The germline V and J ends were trimmed by 5 bases and 1 base, with 20 bases remaining between them. Germline V gene lookup returns CDR1 SGHTA and CDR2 FQGTGA. The length of the CDR3 is 17 residues. In DNA form, the CDR3 reads TGTGCCAGCAGCGCTAAAGGAGGGCTTCATATTAACTATGGCTACACCTTC. This sequence encodes CASSAKGGLHINYGYTF. Combining the CDR3 with reference TRBV7-3 and TRBJ1-2 gives the whole variable domain GAGVSQTPSNKVTEKGKYVELRCDPISGHTALYWYRQSLGQGPEFLIYFQGTGAADDSGLPNDRFFAVRPEGSVSTLKIQRTERGDSAVYLCASSAKGGLHINYGYTFGSGTRLTVV.

The V and J genes are TRBV2 and TRBJ1-4; TRBD1 aligns across 11 bases. Germline lookup yields CDR1 SNHLY and CDR2 FYNNEI. V trimming: 6 bases; J trimming: 3 bases; junction bases outside the gene matches: 3. The CDR3 consists of 15 residues. The CDR3 is CASRDRGLSNEKLFF. CDR3 in DNA: TGTGCCAGCAGGGACAGGGGGCTGTCTAATGAAAAACTGTTTTTT.

This clone turned up a few times. The genes are TRBV28 and TRBJ2-5, with TRBD1 matching 7 bases. CDR1 MDHEN and CDR2 SYDVKM come from the germline V gene. With V trimmed by 4 bases and J by 6 bases, 8 bases remained unmatched. The CDR3 contains 14 residues. This chain's CDR3 is CASSSPTGVKTQYF. In DNA form, the CDR3 reads TGTGCCAGCAGTTCCCCTACAGGGGTTAAGACCCAGTACTTC.

The J gene is TRBJ2-7, the V gene TRBV15, with unresolved D. The CDR3 has 14 amino acids. Trimming left V 0 bases short and J 9 bases short, with 15 bases between. Germline values: CDR1 LNHNV, CDR2 YYDKDF (reference sequence). The CDR3 DNA reads as TGTGCCACCAGCAGAGATCCCTGGGTTGAGCGGCAGTACTTC. Its protein product is CATSRDPWVERQYF.

J is TRBJ2-5 and V is TRBV7-9; 7 bases line up with TRBD2. Per the germline V gene, CDR1 is SEHNR and CDR2 is FQNEAQ (reference sequence). The CDR3 has 13 residues. J lost 5 bases, V lost 6 bases, and 6 bases had no gene match. This chain's CDR3 is CASSINGRETQYF. CDR3 bases: TGTGCCAGCAGTATAAACGGGAGGGAGACCCAGTACTTC.

The V call is TRBV5-1, the J call TRBJ2-1; 14 nucleotides line up with TRBD2. The CDR3 totals 15 residues. Trimming took 4 bases from V and 8 from J; bases not matched to a gene: 5. Germline V CDR1 and CDR2: SGHRS, YFSETQ. CDR3 loop: CASSLRLAGGDEQFF. The CDR3 DNA reads TGCGCCAGCAGCCTCCGACTAGCGGGAGGGGATGAGCAGTTCTTC.

The genes are TRBV5-6 and TRBJ2-7; 9 bases fit TRBD1. The CDR3 covers 14 residues. Germline V gene sequence: CDR1 SGHDT, CDR2 YYEEEE. V shed 4 bases and J 2 bases; nucleotides not matched to a gene: 4. The CDR3 DNA reads TGTGCCAGCAGCCGGGACAGGGCCCCCTACGAGCAGTACTTC. Residues: CASSRDRAPYEQYF.

The V and J genes are TRBV6-5 and TRBJ1-2, with unresolved D. CDR1 is MNHEY, CDR2 SVGAGI, per germline. This CDR3 has 13 amino acids. Trimming took 6 bases from V and 1 from J, leaving 9 bases between them. This chain's CDR3 is CASRSTVNYGYTF. CDR3 sequence (DNA): TGTGCCAGCAGATCTACAGTTAACTATGGCTACACCTTC.

V gene TRBV5-1 combines with J gene TRBJ1-1; D is unclear. Trimming removed 4 bases at V and 0 bases at J, with 4 bases between. Germline assignment: CDR1 SGHRS and CDR2 YFSETQ. This CDR3 region has 12 residues. This CDR3 reads CASSRVNTEAFF. The CDR3 region has the DNA TGCGCCAGCAGCCGAGTGAACACTGAAGCTTTCTTT.